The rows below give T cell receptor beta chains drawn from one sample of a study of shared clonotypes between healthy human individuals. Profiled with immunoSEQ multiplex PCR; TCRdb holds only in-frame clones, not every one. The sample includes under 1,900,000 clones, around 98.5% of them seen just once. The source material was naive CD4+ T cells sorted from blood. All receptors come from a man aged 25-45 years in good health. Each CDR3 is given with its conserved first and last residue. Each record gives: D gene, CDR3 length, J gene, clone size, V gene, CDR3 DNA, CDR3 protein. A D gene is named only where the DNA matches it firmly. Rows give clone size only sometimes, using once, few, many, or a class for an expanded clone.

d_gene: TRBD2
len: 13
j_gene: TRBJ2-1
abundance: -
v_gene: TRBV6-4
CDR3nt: TGTGCCAGCAGTGGGGGGGGTCGAGATGAGCAGTTCTTC
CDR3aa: CASSGGGRDEQFF

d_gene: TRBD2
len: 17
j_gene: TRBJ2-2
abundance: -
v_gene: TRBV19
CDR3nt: TGTGCCAGTAGAATTCTTTATGGCGGGAGGGTTGGCGGGGAGCTGTTTTTT
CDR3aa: CASRILYGGRVGGELFF

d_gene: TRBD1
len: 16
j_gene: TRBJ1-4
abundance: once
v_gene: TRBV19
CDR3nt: TGTGCCAGTAGGGGATTGCAGGGGGCTTCCTACGAAAAACTGTTTTTT
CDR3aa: CASRGLQGASYEKLFF

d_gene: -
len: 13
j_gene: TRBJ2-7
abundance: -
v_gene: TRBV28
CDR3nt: TGTGCCATCAGACAGGCTGTCCCCTACGAGCAGTACTTC
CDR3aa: CAIRQAVPYEQYF

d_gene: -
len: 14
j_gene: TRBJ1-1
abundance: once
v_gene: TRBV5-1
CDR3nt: TGCGCCAGCAGGCGGGGAGAGGTAGGAACTGAAGCTTTCTTT
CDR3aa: CASRRGEVGTEAFF

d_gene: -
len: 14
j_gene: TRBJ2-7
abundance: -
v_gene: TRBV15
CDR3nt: TGTGCCACCTCTGGACGGCGCCTCAGCTACGAGCAGTACTTC
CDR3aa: CATSGRRLSYEQYF

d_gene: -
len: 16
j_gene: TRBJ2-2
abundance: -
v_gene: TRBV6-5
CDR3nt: TGTGCCAGCAGTTACGAGTTTAGCGCGGGGACCGGGGAGCTGTTTTTT
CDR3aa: CASSYEFSAGTGELFF

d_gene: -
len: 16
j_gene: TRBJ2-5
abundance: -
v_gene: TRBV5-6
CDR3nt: TGTGCCAGCAGCTTGGTGGGGGGACCCGAGGGAGAGACCCAGTACTTC
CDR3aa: CASSLVGGPEGETQYF

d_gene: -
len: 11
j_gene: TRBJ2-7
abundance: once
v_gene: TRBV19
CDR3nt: TGTGCCACGCGAAAGGACTACGAGCAGTACTTC
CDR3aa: CATRKDYEQYF

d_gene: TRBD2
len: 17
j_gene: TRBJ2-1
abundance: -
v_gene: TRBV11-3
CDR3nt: TGTGCCAGCAGCTTAGACCTCTCTAGCGGGAGTTACAATGAGCAGTTCTTC
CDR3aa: CASSLDLSSGSYNEQFF

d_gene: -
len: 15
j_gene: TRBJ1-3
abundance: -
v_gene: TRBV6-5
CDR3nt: TGTGCCAGCAGTTTAAATAACTGGTCTGGAAACACCATATATTTT
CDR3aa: CASSLNNWSGNTIYF

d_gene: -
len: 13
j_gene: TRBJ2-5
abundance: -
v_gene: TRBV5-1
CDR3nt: TGCGCCAGCAGTATGGGACATCAAGAGACCCAGTACTTC
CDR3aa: CASSMGHQETQYF

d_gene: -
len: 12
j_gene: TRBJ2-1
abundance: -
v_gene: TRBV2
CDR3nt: TGTGCCAGCAGAGACAGTTACAATGAGCAGTTCTTC
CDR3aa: CASRDSYNEQFF

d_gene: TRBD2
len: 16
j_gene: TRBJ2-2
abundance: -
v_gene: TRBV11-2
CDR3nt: TGTGCCAGCAGCCGGTTAAGACGGGAGGGTCGTGGGGAGCTGTTTTTT
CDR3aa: CASSRLRREGRGELFF

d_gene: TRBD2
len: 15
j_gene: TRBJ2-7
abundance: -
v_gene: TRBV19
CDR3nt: TGTGCCAGTAGTGCCAGAGTCGTGGGAGGGTACGAGCAGTACTTC
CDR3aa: CASSARVVGGYEQYF

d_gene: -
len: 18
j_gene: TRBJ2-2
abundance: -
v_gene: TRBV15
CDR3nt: TGTGCCACAGACCGGGAGCGTCGGGGGACGGGTAGCACCGGGGAGCTGTTTTTT
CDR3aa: CATDRERRGTGSTGELFF

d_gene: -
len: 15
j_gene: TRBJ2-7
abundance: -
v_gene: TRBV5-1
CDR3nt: TGCGCCAGCAGCTTGGAGGCTAGCCCCGGCTACGAGCAGTACTTC
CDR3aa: CASSLEASPGYEQYF

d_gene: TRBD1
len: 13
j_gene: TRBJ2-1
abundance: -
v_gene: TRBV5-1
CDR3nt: TGCGCCAGCATTCAGGGGGCGGATGGTGAGCAGTTCTTC
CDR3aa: CASIQGADGEQFF

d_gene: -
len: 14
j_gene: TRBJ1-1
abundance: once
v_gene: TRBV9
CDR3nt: TGTGCCAGCAGCGTAGGAGCTGTGGGCACTGAAGCTTTCTTT
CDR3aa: CASSVGAVGTEAFF

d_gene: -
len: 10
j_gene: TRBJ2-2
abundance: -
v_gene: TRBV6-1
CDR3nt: TGTGCCAGCAGATCGGGGGAGCTGTTTTTT
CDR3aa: CASRSGELFF

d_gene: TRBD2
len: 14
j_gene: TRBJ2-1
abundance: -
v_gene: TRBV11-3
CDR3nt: TGTGCCAGCAGCTTCGGCGGGAGGGGCCATGAGCAGTTCTTC
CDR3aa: CASSFGGRGHEQFF

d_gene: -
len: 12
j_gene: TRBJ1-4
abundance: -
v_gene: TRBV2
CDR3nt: TGTGCCAGCAGTGATGGGTTTGGGTCGCCCAGATTT
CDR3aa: CASSDGFGSPRF

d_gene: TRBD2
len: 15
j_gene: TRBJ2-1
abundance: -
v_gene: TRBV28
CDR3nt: TGTGCCAGCAGTTTAGCCGGGACTAGCGGGCATGAGCAGTTCTTC
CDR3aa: CASSLAGTSGHEQFF